What follows describes a single TCR beta chain. Antigen unknown. Repertoires were generated with immunoSEQ multiplex PCR, while TCRdb's copy carries only in-frame clones and drops some. The sample has 1,400 or so clones, roughly 33% seen once; the top ten hold 9.5% to 13%. The data are from a study of T cells in localized non-small cell lung cancer. CDR3 length: 14 residues. V lost 3 bases, J lost 6 bases, and 16 bases lay in between. Germline assignment: CDR1 SGHRS and CDR2 YFSETQ. Study-wide results and caveats: In the blood, greater T cell density corresponded to longer overall survival. Heterogeneity cannot be ruled out, as sequencing used one tumor region only. Uninvolved adjacent lung, not tumor, had the highest T cell clonality.

Specimen: normal lung tissue next to the tumor, collected before any cancer treatment. The chain carries TRBV5-1 and TRBJ2-7; tentative D call: TRBD1 (6 bases). This receptor was identified in a man aged 40 to 70 with stage I lung adenocarcinoma. The CDR3 region is CASSSIQGLSEQYF. DNA for the CDR3: TGCGCCAGCAGCTCCATTCAGGGGCTCTCCGAGCAGTACTTC.